Listed below are T cell receptor beta chains from one sample, sequenced in a study of OX40 agonist ivuxolimab in advanced cancers. Profiled with immunoSEQ multiplex PCR; TCRdb holds only in-frame clones, not every one. This sample has around 83,000 clones, with roughly 85% found just once. The sample consisted of CD4+ or CD8+ T cells sorted from blood, taken in a trial of the OX40 agonist ivuxolimab. These receptors originate from an adult with an advanced solid tumor such as melanoma, head and neck, liver or kidney cancer. Each CDR3 is given with its conserved first and last residue. The order of the fields is clone size, V gene, J gene, D gene, CDR3 DNA, CDR3 protein. The D gene is left open where the match is weak. Rows may omit the clone size; those that give it use once, few, many or a size class.

>NA|TRBV19|TRBJ2-1|TRBD2
TGTGCCAGTAGTGTTAGGACTAGCGGGAGGAACAATGAGCAGTTCTTC
CASSVRTSGRNNEQFF
>NA|TRBV18|TRBJ2-6|TRBD2
TGTGCCAGCTCCCAACTAGCGGGTAGCTCTGGGGCCAACGTCCTGACTTTC
CASSQLAGSSGANVLTF
>NA|TRBV7-9|TRBJ1-3|NA
TGTGCCAGCAGCGGGCCCGGGGGCACCTGGAACACCATATATTTT
CASSGPGGTWNTIYF
>NA|TRBV2|TRBJ1-3|NA
TGTGCCAGCACGCCCACCAGGGAGTCTGGAAACACCATATATTTT
CASTPTRESGNTIYF
>NA|TRBV7-2|TRBJ2-7|TRBD2
TGTGCCAGCACCTCCCCTGTAGCGGGAACTCGCGAGCAGTACTTC
CASTSPVAGTREQYF
>NA|TRBV5-1|TRBJ2-1|TRBD2
TGCGCCAGCAGCTTGGCGTTGGGCGGGGGGACTTACAATGAGCAGTTCTTC
CASSLALGGGTYNEQFF
>NA|TRBV5-8|TRBJ2-7|NA
TGTGCCAGCAGCTTTACCAAGCGGGTAGAATACTCCTACGAGCAGTACTTC
CASSFTKRVEYSYEQYF
>NA|TRBV30|TRBJ1-1|TRBD1
TGTGCCTGGAGTACGACAGGGGGTACTGAAGCTTTCTTT
CAWSTTGGTEAFF
>NA|TRBV23-1|TRBJ1-2|TRBD1
TGCGCCAGCAGTCAATCGCTGGTGGGGACAGGAACCTATGGCTACACCTTC
CASSQSLVGTGTYGYTF
>NA|TRBV11-3|TRBJ2-7|NA
TGTGCCAGCAGCTTAGTAAGGGCCTCCTACGAGCAGTACTTC
CASSLVRASYEQYF
>NA|TRBV4-1|TRBJ2-7|TRBD2
TGCGCCAGCAGCCAAGGGACTAGCGGGAACTACGAGCAGTACTTC
CASSQGTSGNYEQYF
>NA|TRBV18|TRBJ2-5|NA
TGTGCCAGCTCACCACCTAGGGGGGAGACCCAGTACTTC
CASSPPRGETQYF
>few|TRBV10-2|TRBJ1-2|TRBD1
TGCGCCAGCAGCAGGGGGCGGTCTGATGGCTACACCTTC
CASSRGRSDGYTF
>NA|TRBV27|TRBJ1-4|NA
TGTGCCAGCAGTTTATCGTCGTCGGGGGCGAGAAATGAAAAACTGTTTTTT
CASSLSSSGARNEKLFF
>NA|TRBV5-4|TRBJ2-6|NA
TGTGCCAGCAGCAACCCCAGGTCTGGGGCCAACGTCCTGACTTTC
CASSNPRSGANVLTF
>NA|TRBV30|TRBJ2-7|NA
TGTGCCTGGAGTGTAACCGGGTCCACCTACGAGCAGTACTTC
CAWSVTGSTYEQYF
>once|TRBV4-1|TRBJ2-7|TRBD1
TGCGCCAGCAGCCAGGGCCCGGGACAGAGTATTTACGAGCAGTACTTC
CASSQGPGQSIYEQYF
>NA|TRBV7-2|TRBJ2-7|NA
TGTGCCAGCAGTCCCGGGGCAGGCGAGCAGTACTTC
CASSPGAGEQYF
>NA|TRBV5-1|TRBJ2-3|TRBD1
TGCGCCAGCAGCTCGGGACAGGGTACAGATACGCAGTATTTT
CASSSGQGTDTQYF
>NA|TRBV5-1|TRBJ2-2|NA
TGCGCCAGCAGCTTGGAGTATAACACCGGGGAGCTGTTTTTT
CASSLEYNTGELFF
>NA|TRBV4-1|TRBJ2-7|TRBD1
TGCGCCAGCAGCCAAGCAACAGGGGGCTCCGAGCAGTACTTC
CASSQATGGSEQYF
>NA|TRBV11-1|TRBJ2-6|NA
TGTGCCAGCGCTACAGGGACTGGGGCCAACGTCCTGACTTTC
CASATGTGANVLTF
>once|TRBV6-1|TRBJ1-4|NA
TGTGCCAGCAGCCACAGGAATGAAAAACTGTTTTTT
CASSHRNEKLFF
>NA|TRBV11-2|TRBJ1-2|TRBD1
TGTGCCAGCAGCTTATTGCAGGGGGCGTTAGGATATGGCTACACCTTC
CASSLLQGALGYGYTF
>NA|TRBV14|TRBJ2-7|NA
TGTGCCAGCAGAGTGGACTCCCGGCGGTTGTACGAGCAGTACTTC
CASRVDSRRLYEQYF
>NA|TRBV30|TRBJ2-3|NA
TGTGCCTGGAGTCGGGGCGGGCCCACAGATACGCAGTATTTT
CAWSRGGPTDTQYF
>NA|TRBV2|TRBJ1-5|NA
TGTGCCAGCAATAACAGGGTTGGGGGTTATCAGCCCCAGCATTTT
CASNNRVGGYQPQHF
>NA|TRBV9|TRBJ2-1|TRBD2
TGTGCCAGCAGCGTAGGAGTTAGCGGGACCCGCTACAATGAGCAGTTCTTC
CASSVGVSGTRYNEQFF
>NA|TRBV7-3|TRBJ2-2|TRBD2
TGTGCCAGCAGGCCTGGGACTAGCAACGGGGAGCTGTTTTTT
CASRPGTSNGELFF
>NA|TRBV18|TRBJ2-1|TRBD2
TGTGCCAGCTCCCCGCAGCGGGAGCCCAACAATGAGCAGTTCTTC
CASSPQREPNNEQFF
>once|TRBV6-1|TRBJ2-3|NA
TGTGCCAGCAGCGCAGGAGGGGGAACAGATACGCAGTATTTT
CASSAGGGTDTQYF
>once|TRBV28|TRBJ2-1|TRBD1
TGTGCCAGCAGAGGACAGGGGGAGAATGAGCAGTTCTTC
CASRGQGENEQFF
>NA|TRBV9|TRBJ1-3|NA
TGTGCCAGCAGCGGACCGACGGGCTCTGGAAACACCATATATTTT
CASSGPTGSGNTIYF
>NA|TRBV18|TRBJ2-1|TRBD2
TGTGCCAGCTCACCATTGGGGAGGGAGTATAACAATGAGCAGTTCTTC
CASSPLGREYNNEQFF
>NA|TRBV30|TRBJ2-3|TRBD2
TGTGCCTTTGCGGGACTAGGCACAGATACGCAGTATTTT
CAFAGLGTDTQYF
>NA|TRBV6-1|TRBJ2-7|TRBD2
TGTGCCAGCAGTGAAAGGGGGGCCGGACTAGCGGGCGTCTACGAGCAGTACTTC
CASSERGAGLAGVYEQYF
>NA|TRBV2|TRBJ1-1|NA
TGTGCCAGCACTCAACACCCTAACACTGAAGCTTTCTTT
CASTQHPNTEAFF
>NA|TRBV19|TRBJ2-3|NA
TGTGCCACCCGAATGAGGGCCGGTTCAGATACGCAGTATTTT
CATRMRAGSDTQYF
>NA|TRBV5-1|TRBJ1-4|NA
TGCGCCAGCAGCTTGCTGGGGGGTAATGAAAAACTGTTTTTT
CASSLLGGNEKLFF
>NA|TRBV29-1|TRBJ2-7|NA
TGCAGCGCTAGCTACGATCGTGGGCAGTACTTC
CSASYDRGQYF
>NA|TRBV7-3|TRBJ2-1|TRBD1
TGTGCCAGCAGCCCTCACGTGACAGGGGGCTTGAATGAGCAGTTCTTC
CASSPHVTGGLNEQFF
>NA|TRBV5-1|TRBJ2-3|NA
TGCGCCAGCAGCCCAGCGCCGACGGACACGCAGTATTTT
CASSPAPTDTQYF
>NA|TRBV19|TRBJ1-2|NA
TGTGCCAGTAGGGGAGGAACAGGCGCCCAAAACTATGGCTACACCTTC
CASRGGTGAQNYGYTF
>NA|TRBV10-1|TRBJ2-1|TRBD1
TGCGCCAGCAGTGGCCCCGAGGGACAGGGTTACAATGAGCAGTTCTTC
CASSGPEGQGYNEQFF
>once|TRBV18|TRBJ2-1|NA
TGTGCCAGCTTAAGACAGTCCTACAATGAGCAGTTCTTC
CASLRQSYNEQFF
>NA|TRBV6-1|TRBJ2-3|TRBD2
TGTGCCAGCAGTGAAGCTGCGGGAGTTACAGATACGCAGTATTTT
CASSEAAGVTDTQYF
>NA|TRBV6-1|TRBJ1-5|TRBD1
TGTGCCAGCAGGGGACAGGGTCAGCCCCAGCATTTT
CASRGQGQPQHF
>few|TRBV2|TRBJ1-1|NA
TGTGCCAGCAGCGCCGGATCGAACACTGAAGCTTTCTTT
CASSAGSNTEAFF
>NA|TRBV2|TRBJ1-4|NA
TGTGCCAGCAGGGGGATGGCGGTTGAAAAACTGTTTTTT
CASRGMAVEKLFF